One sample yielded the 31 T cell receptor beta chains listed below, sequenced in a study of shared clonotypes between healthy human individuals. Terminally differentiated effector memory CD45RA+ cells were excluded by CCR7 positive selection of CD45RO-negative cells. The assay was immunoSEQ multiplex PCR, and TCRdb's table has in-frame clones only and misses some. The sample consists of roughly 590,000 clones, roughly 95% of them appearing once. The sample taken for sequencing was naive CD8+ T cells sorted from blood. These receptors were collected from a woman aged 30 to 39 in good health.

J is TRBJ1-1 and V is TRBV4-1, with TRBD1 as a possible D gene (6 bases). V gave up 2 bases and J gave up 8 bases, with 18 bases separating them. CDR1 and CDR2 from the germline V gene are MGHRA and YSYEKL. The CDR3 totals 15 residues. CDR3 bases: TGCGCCAGCAGCCAATGGGAGGGCAGGGACAAGGAAGCTTTCTTT. Its protein product is CASSQWEGRDKEAFF.

Here the CDR3 reads CASSYSASGVSYEQYF. CDR3 DNA sequence: TGTGCCAGCAGTTACTCGGCTAGCGGAGTCTCCTACGAGCAGTACTTC. The rearrangement joins TRBV6-5 to TRBJ2-7; 7 nucleotides align to TRBD2. V shed 0 bases and J 0 bases; nucleotides not matched to a gene: 5. This CDR3 contains 16 residues. Per germline, CDR1 MNHEY and CDR2 SVGAGI.

The genes are TRBV9 and TRBJ2-2; 7 nucleotides align to TRBD1. Germline CDR1 SGDLS, CDR2 YYNGEE. The CDR3 is 17 residues long. The V gene end was trimmed by 0 bases and the J gene end by 3 bases; junction bases not matched to a gene: 8. The chain's CDR3 is CASSVDQSGQYTGELFF. In nucleotides, the CDR3 is TGTGCCAGCAGCGTAGACCAGTCGGGACAGTACACCGGGGAGCTGTTTTTT.

V and J are TRBV5-1 and TRBJ2-7, with a weak D call TRBD2 (6 bases). The CDR3 sequence is 15 residues long. The ends were cut back, 4 bases at V and 2 bases at J, with 16 bases in the middle. Germline lookup yields CDR1 SGHRS and CDR2 YFSETQ. The CDR3 reads CASSETRERAYEQYF. The CDR3 region has the DNA TGCGCCAGCAGCGAAACCCGGGAGCGGGCCTACGAGCAGTACTTC. Combining the CDR3 with reference TRBV5-1 and TRBJ2-7 gives the whole variable domain KAGVTQTPRYLIKTRGQQVTLSCSPISGHRSVSWYQQTPGQGLQFLFEYFSETQRNKGNFPGRFSGRQFSNSRSEMNVSTLELGDSALYLCASSETRERAYEQYFGPGTRLTVT.

This clone has a single count. The chain is built from TRBV5-6 and TRBJ2-5; TRBD1 might be the D (5 bases). From germline, CDR1 is SGHDT and CDR2 YYEEEE. The germline V and J ends were trimmed by 4 bases and 0 bases, with 13 bases remaining between them. CDR3 size: 15 residues. The CDR3 sequence is CASSPWTLHQETQYF. CDR3 sequence (DNA): TGTGCCAGCAGCCCTTGGACACTCCACCAAGAGACCCAGTACTTC. The complete variable domain, with remaining parts taken from reference TRBV5-6 and TRBJ2-5, reads DAGVTQSPTHLIKTRGQQVTLRCSPKSGHDTVSWYQQALGQGPQFIFQYYEEEERQRGNFPDRFSGHQFPNYSSELNVNALLLGDSALYLCASSPWTLHQETQYFGPGTRLLVL.

The chain uses TRBV2 and TRBJ2-3; the D is unclear. The CDR3 loop spans 14 amino acids. Germline values: CDR1 SNHLY, CDR2 FYNNEI. Trimming took off 3 bases at V and 2 bases at J, with 9 bases between the two ends. The CDR3 is CASSESIITDTQYF. CDR3 sequence (DNA): TGTGCCAGCAGTGAGTCGATCATCACAGATACGCAGTATTTT.

The V call is TRBV30, the J call TRBJ2-1; 8 nucleotides match TRBD1. The ends lost 5 bases at V and 4 bases at J; junction bases unmatched: 7. There are 14 residues in the CDR3. Per the germline V gene, CDR1 is GTSNPN and CDR2 is SVGIG (reference sequence). This CDR3 reads CAWDYRGTYNEQFF. The CDR3 DNA follows: TGTGCCTGGGACTACAGGGGGACATACAATGAGCAGTTCTTC.

The chain recombines TRBV7-3 with TRBJ2-7; 8 bases line up with TRBD2. This CDR3 has 15 amino acids. The germline CDR1 and CDR2 sequences are SGHTA and FQGTGA. With 5 bases clipped from V and 1 base from J, the junction kept 7 bases outside the gene matches. CDR3 region: CASSPELAESYEQYF. In DNA form, the CDR3 reads TGTGCCAGCAGCCCCGAACTAGCGGAGTCCTACGAGCAGTACTTC.

The chain recombines TRBV19 with TRBJ1-1, with D perhaps matching TRBD1 (5 bases). The V and J ends lost 3 bases and 3 bases respectively, with 23 bases between them. In germline, CDR1 is LNHDA, CDR2 SQIVND (reference sequence). This CDR3 has 18 amino acids. The CDR3 sequence is CASSIKLGGILPDTEAFF. The CDR3 nucleotides are TGTGCCAGTAGTATCAAACTGGGGGGGATCCTTCCGGACACTGAAGCTTTCTTT.

V and J are TRBV7-6 and TRBJ2-1, with D perhaps matching TRBD1 or TRBD2 (5 bases each). CDR1 and CDR2 (germline): SGHVS, FNYEAQ. V was cut by 1 base and J by 3 bases, with 16 bases left in between. This CDR3 spans 17 amino acids. The CDR3 reads CASSLVPGLYDYNEQFF. CDR3 nucleotides: TGTGCCAGCAGCTTAGTACCGGGGCTTTATGACTACAATGAGCAGTTCTTC.

This chain links TRBV6-6 with TRBJ2-5, with TRBD1 matching over 7 bases. The junction had 4 bases not matched to a gene; V was cut back by 6 bases and J by 0 bases. The CDR3 is made up of 14 amino acids. Germline CDR1 and CDR2: MNHNY and SVGAGI (reference sequence). The CDR3 here is CASRMGQYQETQYF. The CDR3 DNA reads as TGTGCCAGCAGAATGGGACAGTACCAAGAGACCCAGTACTTC.

This chain uses TRBV7-6 with TRBJ2-1; D is possibly TRBD2 (6 bases). This CDR3 is 15 amino acids long. V was shortened by 5 bases and J by 8 bases, with 19 bases between the two germline ends. Germline loops: CDR1 SGHVS, CDR2 FNYEAQ. The DNA of the CDR3 is TGTGCCAGCAGCCCTAGAACTTACTTAGCGGATGAGCAGTTCTTC. This translates into CASSPRTYLADEQFF.

This clone was observed once. The rearrangement uses TRBV6-1 and TRBJ1-1, with a possible D match to TRBD1 (5 bases). The CDR3 consists of 15 residues. CDR1 is MNHNS and CDR2 is SASEGT in the germline V gene. Trimming pared 2 bases from V and 4 bases from J, leaving 14 bases between. The CDR3: CASSESAGGFTEAFF. CDR3 bases: TGTGCCAGCAGTGAATCGGCGGGGGGGTTCACTGAAGCTTTCTTT.

The V gene is TRBV30, the J gene TRBJ2-1; D might be TRBD2 (5 bases). CDR1 is GTSNPN and CDR2 is SVGIG in the germline V gene (reference sequence). This CDR3 contains 12 residues. The ends were cut back, 5 bases at V and 8 bases at J, with 13 bases in the middle. The CDR3 sequence is CAWDEGVDEQFF. In DNA form, the CDR3 reads TGTGCCTGGGACGAGGGTGTTGATGAGCAGTTCTTC.

The chain employs TRBV28 and TRBJ2-7; D unclear. This CDR3 contains 14 residues. Germline values: CDR1 MDHEN, CDR2 SYDVKM. V lost 2 bases, J lost 3 bases, and 11 bases lay in between. For the CDR3, the DNA is TGTGCCAGCAGTTTACCGGGTATAAACTACGAGCAGTACTTC. It is translated as CASSLPGINYEQYF.

CDR3 DNA: TGCGCCAGCAGCCAAGAAGCTGCGGACACCATATATTTT. This codes for CASSQEAADTIYF. This chain links TRBV4-1 with TRBJ1-3; D gene unclear. CDR1 and CDR2 (germline): MGHRA, YSYEKL. V lost 0 bases and J 8 bases, leaving 8 bases between the germline ends. The CDR3 extends over 13 amino acids.

Of note for this clone: This CDR3 is also generated by other DNA sequences in the sample. The chain links TRBV29-1 to TRBJ2-7; D possibly corresponds to TRBD1 (7 bases). Looked up from germline, CDR1 is SQVTM and CDR2 is ANQGSEA. The V end lost 6 bases, the J end lost 2 bases, and 17 bases lay between the germline ends. The CDR3 is 14 amino acids. This CDR3 reads CSVTQGDSPYEQYF. Here the CDR3 DNA reads TGCAGCGTCACGCAGGGGGACTCTCCCTACGAGCAGTACTTC.

This rearrangement joins TRBV9 to TRBJ1-2; 8 bases agree with TRBD1. This CDR3 has 16 amino acids. Germline V gene lookup returns CDR1 SGDLS and CDR2 YYNGEE. Trimming removed 3 bases from V and 4 bases from J; junction bases left unmatched: 11. CDR3 sequence: CASSELTGASFYGYTF. The CDR3 DNA is TGTGCCAGCAGCGAACTGACAGGGGCCTCCTTCTATGGCTACACCTTC.

The chain joins TRBV9 to TRBJ2-5; 10 nucleotides agree with TRBD1. Germline CDR1 reads SGDLS; CDR2 reads YYNGEE. J was trimmed by 7 bases and V by 0 bases; bases with no gene match: 6. The CDR3 runs to 15 residues. In DNA, the CDR3 is TGTGCCAGCAGCGTAGAGGACAGGGGGGAAGTGACCCAGTACTTC. It translates to CASSVEDRGEVTQYF.

The chain uses TRBV5-1 and TRBJ2-5, with 10 bases identical to TRBD2. The J call could be wrong; TRBJ2-7 is a better fit for the DNA end. The germline CDR1 and CDR2 sequences are SGHRS and YFSETQ. The CDR3 is 12 residues long. The CDR3 DNA follows: TGCGCCAGCAGCACTAGCGGGAACGAGCAGTACTTC. It translates to CASSTSGNEQYF.

The chain recombines TRBV4-1 with TRBJ2-7, with 8 positions matching TRBD2. Trimming cost V 3 bases and J 4 bases; bases outside gene matches: 8. Germline CDR1 is MGHRA and CDR2 is YSYEKL. This CDR3 is built from 15 residues. DNA for the CDR3: TGCGCCAGCAGCCAGGGGGAGACTAGCGCGTACGAGCAGTACTTC. Its translation is CASSQGETSAYEQYF.

The V gene is TRBV7-9, the J gene TRBJ2-3, with D unclear. The germline V and J ends were trimmed by 4 bases and 5 bases, with 7 bases remaining between them. CDR1 and CDR2 from the germline V gene are SEHNR and FQNEAQ (reference sequence). CDR3 size: 12 residues. CDR3 protein: CASSSGRDTQYF. The CDR3 DNA follows: TGTGCCAGCAGCTCGGGCCGAGATACGCAGTATTTT.

The chain couples TRBV5-8 to TRBJ2-2; D not resolved. With 0 bases removed from V and 5 bases from J, the gap between germline ends came to 14 bases. The V gene's germline CDR1 is SGHTS and CDR2 YDEGEE. The CDR3 length is 16 residues. CDR3 coding DNA: TGTGCCAGCAGCTTGGCGGCAGGCCCCTTAACCGGGGAGCTGTTTTTT. Amino acid sequence: CASSLAAGPLTGELFF.

The chain recombines TRBV10-3 with TRBJ2-7; no firm D call. Trimming removed 6 bases from V and 3 bases from J, with 18 bases in between. CDR1 is ENHRY, CDR2 SYGVKD, per germline. The CDR3 loop spans 15 amino acids. CDR3 nucleotide sequence: TGTGCCATCAGGAGTCCAGACAAGTCCCTCTACGAGCAGTACTTC. As protein: CAIRSPDKSLYEQYF.

This chain joins TRBV28 and TRBJ1-1; TRBD1 agrees at 10 bases. The length of the CDR3 is 17 residues. CDR1 MDHEN and CDR2 SYDVKM come from the germline V gene. With 6 bases clipped from V and 3 bases from J, the junction kept 13 bases outside the gene matches. CDR3 in amino acids: CASSAIVKDRGYTEAFF. The CDR3 DNA reads TGTGCCAGCAGCGCCATAGTCAAGGACAGGGGGTACACTGAAGCTTTCTTT.

V and J are TRBV4-2 and TRBJ1-1, with 8 bases matching TRBD1. V trimming: 3 bases; J trimming: 11 bases; junction bases outside the gene matches: 8. Germline CDR1 is LGHNA and CDR2 is YNFKEQ. The CDR3 contains 13 residues. The CDR3: CASSQADRGRAFF. CDR3 DNA sequence: TGTGCCAGCAGCCAGGCCGACAGGGGCCGCGCTTTCTTT.

This CDR3 is CASSPPGPLEQYF. The CDR3 DNA follows: TGTGCCAGCAGTCCCCCGGGTCCATTGGAGCAGTACTTC. This chain links TRBV28 with TRBJ2-7; D is unclear. V lost 5 bases and J 7 bases, leaving 15 bases between the germline ends. The germline V gene has CDR1 MDHEN and CDR2 SYDVKM. The CDR3 extends over 13 amino acids.

V usage is TRBV6-5 and J usage is TRBJ1-1; D perhaps matches TRBD1 (5 bases). Trimming left V 4 bases short and J 1 base short, with 7 bases between. Germline assignment: CDR1 MNHEY and CDR2 SVGAGI. The CDR3 length is 13 residues. CDR3: CASSLGENTEAFF. The CDR3 DNA reads as TGTGCCAGCAGTTTAGGGGAGAACACTGAAGCTTTCTTT.

V is TRBV23-1 and J is TRBJ1-3; D remains unclear. TRBV23-1 is an open reading frame, and its role is uncertain. The CDR3 has 16 residues. The V gene lost 4 bases and the J gene lost 4 bases, with 17 bases spanning the gap. The CDR3 region has the DNA TGCGCCAGCAGTCGCTACCTCGGGCGGTGGGGAAACACCATATATTTT. Translating it yields CASSRYLGRWGNTIYF.

The genes are TRBV27 and TRBJ2-7; TRBD2 matches 9 bases. The germline V gene has CDR1 MNHEY and CDR2 SMNVEV (reference sequence). J lost 5 bases, V lost 0 bases, and 5 bases had no gene match. The CDR3 has 15 residues. The CDR3 DNA follows: TGTGCCAGCAGTTTATCGTTAGCGGGAGCGCACGAGCAGTACTTC. Translation: CASSLSLAGAHEQYF.

A note on this clone: Other nucleotide sequences from this sample produce the same CDR3. V and J are TRBV7-9 and TRBJ2-7; D unresolved. Trimming left V 1 base short and J 7 bases short, with 8 bases between. Germline CDR1 is SEHNR and CDR2 is FQNEAQ (reference sequence). The CDR3 loop spans 12 amino acids. The CDR3: CASSLGGWEQYF. CDR3 in DNA: TGTGCCAGCAGCTTAGGGGGATGGGAGCAGTACTTC.